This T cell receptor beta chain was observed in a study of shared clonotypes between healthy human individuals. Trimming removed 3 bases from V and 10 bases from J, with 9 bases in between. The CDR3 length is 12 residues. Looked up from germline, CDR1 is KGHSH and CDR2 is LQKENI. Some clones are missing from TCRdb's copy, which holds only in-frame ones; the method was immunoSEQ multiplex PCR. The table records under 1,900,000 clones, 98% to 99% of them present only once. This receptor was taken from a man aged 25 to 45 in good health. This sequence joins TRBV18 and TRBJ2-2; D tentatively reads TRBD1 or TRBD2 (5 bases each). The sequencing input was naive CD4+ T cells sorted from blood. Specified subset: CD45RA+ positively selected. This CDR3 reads CASSPGPLELFF. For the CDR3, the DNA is TGTGCCAGCTCACCGGGACCATTGGAGCTGTTTTTT. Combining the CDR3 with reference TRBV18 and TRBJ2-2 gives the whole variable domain NAGVMQNPRHLVRRRGQEARLRCSPMKGHSHVYWYRQLPEEGLKFMVYLQKENIIDESGMPKERFSAEFPKEGPSILRIQQVVRGDSAAYFCASSPGPLELFFGEGSRLTVL.